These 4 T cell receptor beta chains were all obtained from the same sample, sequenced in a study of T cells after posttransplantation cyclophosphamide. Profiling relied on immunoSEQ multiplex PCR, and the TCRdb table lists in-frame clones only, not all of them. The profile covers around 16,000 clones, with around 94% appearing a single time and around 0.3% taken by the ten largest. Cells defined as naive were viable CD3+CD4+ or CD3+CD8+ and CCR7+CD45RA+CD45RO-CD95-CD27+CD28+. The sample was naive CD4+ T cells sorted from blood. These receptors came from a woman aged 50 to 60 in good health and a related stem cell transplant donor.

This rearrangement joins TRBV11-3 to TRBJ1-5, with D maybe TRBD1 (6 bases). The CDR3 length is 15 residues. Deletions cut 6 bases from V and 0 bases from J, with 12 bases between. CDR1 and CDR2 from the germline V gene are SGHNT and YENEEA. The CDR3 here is CASRATGLSNQPQHF. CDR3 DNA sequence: TGTGCCAGCAGGGCAACAGGGCTTAGCAATCAGCCCCAGCATTTT. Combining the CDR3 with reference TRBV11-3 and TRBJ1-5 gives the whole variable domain EAGVVQSPRYKIIEKKQPVAFWCNPISGHNTLYWYLQNLGQGPELLIRYENEEAVDDSQLPKDRFSAERLKGVDSTLKIQPAELGDSAVYLCASRATGLSNQPQHFGDGTRLSIL.

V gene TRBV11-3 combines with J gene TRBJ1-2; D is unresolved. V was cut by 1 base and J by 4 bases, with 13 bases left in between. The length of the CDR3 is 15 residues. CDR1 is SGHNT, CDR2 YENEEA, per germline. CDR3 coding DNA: TGTGCCAGCAGCTTAGTAGGCGGAACCACCTATGGCTACACCTTC. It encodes CASSLVGGTTYGYTF.

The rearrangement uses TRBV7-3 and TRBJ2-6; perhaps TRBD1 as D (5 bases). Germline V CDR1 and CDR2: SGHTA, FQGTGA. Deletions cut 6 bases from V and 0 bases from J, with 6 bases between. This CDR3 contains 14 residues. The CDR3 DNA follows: TGTGCCAGCAGTGACAGCTCTGGGGCCAACGTCCTGACTTTC. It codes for CASSDSSGANVLTF. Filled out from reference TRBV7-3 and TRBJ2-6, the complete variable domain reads GAGVSQTPSNKVTEKGKYVELRCDPISGHTALYWYRQSLGQGPEFLIYFQGTGAADDSGLPNDRFFAVRPEGSVSTLKIQRTERGDSAVYLCASSDSSGANVLTFGAGSRLTVL.

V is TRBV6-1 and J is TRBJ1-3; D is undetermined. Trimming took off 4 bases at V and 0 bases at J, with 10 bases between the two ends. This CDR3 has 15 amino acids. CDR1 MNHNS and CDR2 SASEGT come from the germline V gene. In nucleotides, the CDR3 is TGTGCCAGCAGTGCCACCTTGAGCTCTGGAAACACCATATATTTT. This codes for CASSATLSSGNTIYF.